Listed below are T cell receptor beta chains from one sample, sequenced in a study of CD8 T cells in ankylosing spondylitis. TCRdb independently ran MiXCR on the 5' RACE reads; one entry per CDR3 protein. The sample gives more than 110,000 distinct CDR3 sequences, roughly 8% of which show up once; less than 7.5% is in the top ten. What was sequenced was synovial fluid, either unsorted or a sorted T cell fraction (not recorded which). The origin of the receptors is a male donor with ankylosing spondylitis. Both conserved end residues are part of each CDR3. A D gene is named only where the DNA matches it firmly.

V	J	length	D	CDR3
TRBV20-1	TRBJ2-7	11	.	CSAPRPYEQYF
TRBV6-2/TRBV6-3	TRBJ2-7	13	TRBD2	CASTTSGRYEQYF
TRBV7-9	TRBJ2-2	12	.	CASSLNTGELFF
TRBV20-1	TRBJ2-7	14	TRBD2	CSARDAGGSYEQYF
TRBV20-1	TRBJ2-1	17	TRBD2	CSARTSGGGFRYNEQFF
TRBV3-1	TRBJ2-7	18	.	CATSKQVPCGTYYYEQYF
TRBV6-6	TRBJ2-1	11	.	CASSYPDEQFF
TRBV6-2/TRBV6-3	TRBJ2-4	13	.	CASSYSTGNIQYF
TRBV6-5	TRBJ1-4	14	.	CASSFVATNEKLFF
TRBV5-1	TRBJ2-1	14	TRBD1	CASSGWTGENEQFF
TRBV7-2	TRBJ2-1	13	.	CASSLAAYNEQFF
TRBV20-1	TRBJ2-7	13	.	CSARVWPSYEQYF
TRBV4-1	TRBJ2-1	13	TRBD2	CASSQEGRGEQFF
TRBV7-6	TRBJ1-1	13	TRBD1	CASSPGQYTEAFF
TRBV5-1	TRBJ2-1	17	TRBD2	CASSLELAGRSYNEQFF
TRBV2	TRBJ2-5	13	.	CASRAGSGETQYF
TRBV28	TRBJ2-1	15	TRBD2	CASSLYSGGPNEQFF
TRBV7-2	TRBJ2-1	13	TRBD1	CASRKAGGNEQFF
TRBV29-1	TRBJ2-7	15	.	CSVAGTPGAPYEQYF
TRBV5-6	TRBJ2-7	14	.	CASSPRITEHEQYF
TRBV7-2	TRBJ2-1	14	TRBD2	CASSSGTIDNEQFF
TRBV5-1	TRBJ2-1	13	.	CASSLVFPNEQFF
TRBV4-3	TRBJ1-1	15	TRBD1	CASSHLDRAGTEAFF
TRBV20-1	TRBJ1-1	13	TRBD1	CSAAETGRTEAFF
TRBV7-6	TRBJ1-4	15	.	CASSPLVNGQEKLFF
TRBV7-9	TRBJ2-7	14	.	CASSFEAAPGRQYF
TRBV12-3/TRBV12-4	TRBJ2-5	13	.	CASSSQEDGTQYF
TRBV29-1	TRBJ1-1	12	.	CSVEVLGTEAFF
TRBV28	TRBJ1-1	13	.	CASRILMNTEAFF
TRBV7-3	TRBJ2-2	13	.	CASSRGWGGELFF
TRBV20-1	TRBJ2-5	15	.	CSGATLRGTQETQYF
TRBV5-1	TRBJ2-3	16	.	CASSLWAGEETDTQYF
TRBV28	TRBJ1-5	14	.	CASSFQRDNQPQHF
TRBV24-1	TRBJ2-7	16	TRBD1	CATSESGQGKSYEQYF
TRBV2	TRBJ1-4	10	.	CASLDEKLFF
TRBV7-2	TRBJ2-3	15	.	CASSLSAGSTDTQYF
TRBV6-1	TRBJ2-6	14	.	CATGFVSGANVLTF
TRBV12-3/TRBV12-4	TRBJ2-7	17	TRBD1	CASSFFATGVWSYEQYF
TRBV12-3/TRBV12-4	TRBJ2-2	12	.	CASSRLTGELFF
TRBV6-5	TRBJ2-2	16	TRBD1	CASSLLQGVETGELFF
TRBV9	TRBJ2-4	14	.	CASSVLGREGIQYF
TRBV7-9	TRBJ2-3	16	.	CASSSRGGLSTDTQYF
TRBV3-1	TRBJ2-7	15	.	CASMFGGQGSYEQYF
TRBV20-1	TRBJ2-3	16	TRBD2	CSARRSGGAGGDTQYF
TRBV29-1	TRBJ2-3	12	.	CSVETVPNTQYF
TRBV6-2/TRBV6-3	TRBJ2-7	14	.	CASSRPGGAYEQYF
TRBV5-6	TRBJ2-3	16	.	CASSLSWSTSTDTQYF
TRBV3-1	TRBJ2-5	15	TRBD2	CASSLLAGNQETQYF
TRBV7-6	TRBJ1-3	16	.	CASSLSVGNSGNTIYF
TRBV18	TRBJ2-2	17	.	CASSPRQVGWKAGELFF
TRBV5-6	TRBJ1-2	11	.	CASSFNYGYTF
TRBV7-9	TRBJ2-6	15	.	CASSYRVSGANVLTF
TRBV20-1	TRBJ1-6	17	.	CSAHSTQGPSYNSPLHF
TRBV3-1	TRBJ2-2	16	TRBD1	CASSQTGQWTGGELFF